One and the same sample provided the 10 T cell receptor beta chains below, sequenced in a study of response to subunit inactivated influenza vaccine. TCRdb fed the RT-PCR reads into MiXCR, producing one record per CDR3 protein. The sample shows 300,000 to 350,000 distinct CDR3 sequences, around a fifth of them seen only once. The source material was PBMCs from blood, sampled approximately 20 months after vaccination. The receptors here all came from a man between 50 and 69 years old who received an inactivated influenza vaccine.

This rearrangement joins TRBV5-1 to TRBJ1-1; TRBD1 aligns across 7 bases. The CDR3 extends over 16 amino acids. After removal of 2 bases from V and 0 bases from J, the junction contained 7 bases not matched to a gene. The germline V gene encodes CDR1 SGHRS and CDR2 YFSETQ. The CDR3 is CASSLQGTTMNTEAFF. The CDR3 coding sequence is TGCGCCAGCAGCTTACAGGGGACTACAATGAACACTGAAGCTTTCTTT.

This chain uses TRBV29-1 with TRBJ2-7; 16 positions agree with TRBD2. This CDR3 has 19 residues. Germline V gene lookup returns CDR1 SQVTM and CDR2 ANQGSEA. The V and J ends lost 5 bases and 3 bases, in that order; junction bases with no gene match: 16. CDR3 sequence (DNA): TGCAGCGTTCGACAGGGGCCTCCGGGACTAGCGGGGGGGAACTACGAGCAGTACTTC. It codes for CSVRQGPPGLAGGNYEQYF.

This chain uses TRBV20-1 with TRBJ1-2; unclear D gene. Between the trimmed V and J ends, which lost 5 bases and 4 bases, there was a span of 8 bases. The germline V gene encodes CDR1 DFQATT and CDR2 SNEGSKA (reference sequence). The CDR3 extends over 11 amino acids. This CDR3 is CSAEGVYGYTF. The CDR3, as DNA: TGCAGTGCTGAGGGAGTCTATGGCTACACCTTC.

This clonotype appeared once. Germline and junction disagree at one end, which may indicate a read error. The V and J genes are TRBV10-3 and TRBJ2-3, with D perhaps matching TRBD1 (6 bases). The CDR3 loop spans 15 amino acids. Looked up from germline, CDR1 is ENHRY and CDR2 is SYGVKD. The DNA for the CDR3 is TGTGCCGTCAGTGGGGTCAGGGGCAATGCAGATACGCAGTATTTT. Translation gives CAVSGVRGNADTQYF.

This clonotype has a handful of counts. The V call is TRBV6-2 or TRBV6-3, the J call TRBJ2-7, with D unclear. Germline V gene sequence: CDR1 MNHEY, CDR2 SVGEGT. The ends were cut back, 6 bases at V and 3 bases at J, with 6 bases in the middle. CDR3 length: 11 residues. The CDR3: CASRNSYEQYF. The CDR3 DNA sequence: TGTGCCAGCAGAAACAGCTACGAGCAGTACTTC.

The chain is built from TRBV28 and TRBJ1-2; the D gene is possibly TRBD1 (6 bases). V gave up 5 bases and J gave up 8 bases, with 21 bases separating them. The CDR3 runs to 15 residues. In germline, CDR1 is MDHEN, CDR2 SYDVKM. The chain's CDR3 is CASSPGTVLGTGYTF. CDR3 sequence (DNA): TGTGCCAGCAGTCCAGGGACGGTATTGGGGACAGGCTACACCTTC.

The J gene is TRBJ1-3, the V gene TRBV5-4; 9 nucleotides agree with TRBD1. This CDR3 comprises 20 residues. Unmatched junction bases numbered 13, after V lost 0 bases and J lost 0 bases. The germline gives CDR1 SGHNT, CDR2 YYREEE (reference sequence). The DNA for the CDR3 is TGTGCCAGCAGCTTGGATCCTCCGGGGACAGGGCTTGACTCTGGAAACACCATATATTTT. This codes for CASSLDPPGTGLDSGNTIYF.

This clonotype showed up just a few times. The chain links TRBV24-1 to TRBJ2-7; D gene ambiguous. Per germline, CDR1 KGHDR and CDR2 SFDVKD. Trimming took 3 bases from V and 2 from J, leaving 13 bases between them. This CDR3 contains 15 residues. The DNA of the CDR3 is TGTGCCACCAGTGATCCGAAGCGATCAACCTACGAGCAGTACTTC. This codes for CATSDPKRSTYEQYF.

This clonotype was observed many times. The J gene is TRBJ1-2, the V gene TRBV29-1; D is possibly TRBD1 (6 bases). The V end was cut by 2 bases, the J end by 5 bases, with 12 bases between. CDR3 length: 13 amino acids. CDR1 is SQVTM and CDR2 is ANQGSEA in the germline V gene. CDR3 protein: CSVELGADYGYTF. In DNA, the CDR3 is TGCAGCGTTGAACTGGGGGCGGATTATGGCTACACCTTC.

The genes are TRBV4-3 and TRBJ2-2; 7 positions match TRBD2. V gave up 3 bases and J gave up 2 bases; unmatched junction bases: 15. The CDR3 is made up of 19 amino acids. The germline gives CDR1 LGHNA, CDR2 YSLEER. CDR3 protein: CASSHYVFRGGGNTGELFF. The CDR3 DNA sequence: TGCGCCAGCAGCCATTACGTGTTTCGCGGGGGAGGAAACACCGGGGAGCTGTTTTTT.